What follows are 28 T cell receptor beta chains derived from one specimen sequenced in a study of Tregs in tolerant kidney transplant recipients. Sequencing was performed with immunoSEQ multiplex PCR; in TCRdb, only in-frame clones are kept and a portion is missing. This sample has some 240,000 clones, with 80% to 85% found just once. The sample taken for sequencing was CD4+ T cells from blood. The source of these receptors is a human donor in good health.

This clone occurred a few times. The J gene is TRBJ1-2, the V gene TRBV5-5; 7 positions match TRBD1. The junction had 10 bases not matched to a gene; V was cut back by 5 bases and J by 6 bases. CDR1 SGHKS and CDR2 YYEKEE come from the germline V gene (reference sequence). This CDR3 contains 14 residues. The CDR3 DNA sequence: TGTGCCAGCAGTCCCTTGACAGGGATGCATGGCTACACCTTC. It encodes CASSPLTGMHGYTF.

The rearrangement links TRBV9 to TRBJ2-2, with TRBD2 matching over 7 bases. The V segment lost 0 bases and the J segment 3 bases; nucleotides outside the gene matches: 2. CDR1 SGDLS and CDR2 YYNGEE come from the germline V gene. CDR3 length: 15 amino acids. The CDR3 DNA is TGTGCCAGCAGCGTAGGACGGGAGGACACCGGGGAGCTGTTTTTT. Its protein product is CASSVGREDTGELFF. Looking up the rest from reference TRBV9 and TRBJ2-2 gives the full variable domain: DSGVTQTPKHLITATGQRVTLRCSPRSGDLSVYWYQQSLDQGLQFLIQYYNGEERAKGNILERFSAQQFPDLHSELNLSSLELGDSALYFCASSVGREDTGELFFGEGSRLTVL.

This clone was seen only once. This chain's CDR3 is CATKSRGGSFGYTF. In DNA, the CDR3 is TGTGCCACAAAGTCCCGGGGAGGGTCTTTTGGCTACACCTTC. The chain links TRBV7-2 to TRBJ1-2; D remains unclear. V was trimmed by 10 bases and J by 7 bases, leaving 22 bases between them. Per germline, CDR1 SGHTA and CDR2 FQGNSA. The CDR3 extends over 14 amino acids.

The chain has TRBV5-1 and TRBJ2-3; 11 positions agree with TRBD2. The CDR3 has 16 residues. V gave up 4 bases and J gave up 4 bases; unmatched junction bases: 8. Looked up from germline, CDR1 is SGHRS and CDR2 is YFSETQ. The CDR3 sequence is CASSPFSGGVSDTQYF. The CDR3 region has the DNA TGCGCCAGCAGCCCCTTTAGCGGGGGGGTGTCAGATACGCAGTATTTT.

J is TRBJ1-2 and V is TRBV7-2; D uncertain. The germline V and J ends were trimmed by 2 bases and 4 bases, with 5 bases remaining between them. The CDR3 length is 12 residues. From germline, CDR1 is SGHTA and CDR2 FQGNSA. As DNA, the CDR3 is TGTGCCAGCAGCTTACAGGTCTATGGCTACACCTTC. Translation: CASSLQVYGYTF.

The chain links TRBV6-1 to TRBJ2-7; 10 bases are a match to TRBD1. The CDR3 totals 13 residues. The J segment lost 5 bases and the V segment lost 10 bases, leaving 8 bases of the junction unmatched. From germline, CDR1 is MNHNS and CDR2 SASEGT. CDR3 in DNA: TGTGCCACCGCCTGGACAGGGGGGAACGAGCAGTACTTC. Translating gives CATAWTGGNEQYF.

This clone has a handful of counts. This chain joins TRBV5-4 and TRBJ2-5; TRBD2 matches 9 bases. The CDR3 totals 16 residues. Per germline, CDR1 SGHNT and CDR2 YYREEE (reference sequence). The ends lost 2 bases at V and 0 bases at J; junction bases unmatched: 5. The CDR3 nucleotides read TGTGCCAGCAGCTTAGGAAGCGGGAGGAACCAAGAGACCCAGTACTTC. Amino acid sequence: CASSLGSGRNQETQYF.

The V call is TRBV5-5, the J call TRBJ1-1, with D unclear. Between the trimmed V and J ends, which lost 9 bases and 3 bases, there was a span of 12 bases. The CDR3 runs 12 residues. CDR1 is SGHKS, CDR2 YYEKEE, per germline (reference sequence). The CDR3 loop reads CATLGLYTEAFF. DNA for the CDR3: TGTGCCACCCTTGGACTATACACTGAAGCTTTCTTT.

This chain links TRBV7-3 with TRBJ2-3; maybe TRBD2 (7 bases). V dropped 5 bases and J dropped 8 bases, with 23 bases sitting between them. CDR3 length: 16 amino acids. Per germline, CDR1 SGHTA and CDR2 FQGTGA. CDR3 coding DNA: TGTGCCAGCAGCCCGGGGGGCGGGGAGTCTGCCAGTACGCAGTATTTT. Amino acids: CASSPGGGESASTQYF.

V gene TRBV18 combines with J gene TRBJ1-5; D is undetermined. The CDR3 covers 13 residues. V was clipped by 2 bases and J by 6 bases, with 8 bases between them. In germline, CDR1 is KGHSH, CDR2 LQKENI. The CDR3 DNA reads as TGTGCCAGCTCACCAACGGGAGGTCAGCCCCAGCATTTT. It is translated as CASSPTGGQPQHF.

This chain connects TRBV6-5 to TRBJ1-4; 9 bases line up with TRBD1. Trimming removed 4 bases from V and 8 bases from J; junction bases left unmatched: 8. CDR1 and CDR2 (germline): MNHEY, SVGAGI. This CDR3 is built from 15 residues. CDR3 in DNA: TGTGCCAGCAGTTCGGCCGGGACAGGGAGGGAAAAACTGTTTTTT. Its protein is CASSSAGTGREKLFF.

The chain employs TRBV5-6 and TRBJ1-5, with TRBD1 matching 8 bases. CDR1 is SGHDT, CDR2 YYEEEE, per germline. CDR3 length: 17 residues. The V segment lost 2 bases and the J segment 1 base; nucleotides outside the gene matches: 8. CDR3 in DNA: TGTGCCAGCAGCTTTTGGCCCCGGGACAGGAGCAATCAGCCCCAGCATTTT. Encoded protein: CASSFWPRDRSNQPQHF.

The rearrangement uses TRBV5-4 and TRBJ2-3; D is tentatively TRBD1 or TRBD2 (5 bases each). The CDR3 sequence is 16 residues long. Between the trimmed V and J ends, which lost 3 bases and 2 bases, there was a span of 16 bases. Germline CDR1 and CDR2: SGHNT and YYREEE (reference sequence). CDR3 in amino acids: CASSSGVRVYTDTQYF. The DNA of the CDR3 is TGTGCCAGCAGCTCCGGGGTCAGGGTATACACAGATACGCAGTATTTT.

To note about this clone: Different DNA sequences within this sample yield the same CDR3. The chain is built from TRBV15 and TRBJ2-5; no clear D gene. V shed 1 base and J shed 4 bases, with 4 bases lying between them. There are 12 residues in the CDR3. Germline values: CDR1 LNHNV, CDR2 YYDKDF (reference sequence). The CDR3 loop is CATSRVGETQYF. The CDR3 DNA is TGTGCCACCAGCAGAGTGGGAGAGACCCAGTACTTC.

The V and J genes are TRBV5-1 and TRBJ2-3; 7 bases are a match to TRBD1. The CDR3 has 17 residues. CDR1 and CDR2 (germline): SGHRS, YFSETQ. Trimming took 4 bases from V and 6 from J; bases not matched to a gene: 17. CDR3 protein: CASSLRTGRSFGDTQYF. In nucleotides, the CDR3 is TGCGCCAGCAGCCTCCGGACAGGTAGAAGTTTCGGGGATACGCAGTATTTT.

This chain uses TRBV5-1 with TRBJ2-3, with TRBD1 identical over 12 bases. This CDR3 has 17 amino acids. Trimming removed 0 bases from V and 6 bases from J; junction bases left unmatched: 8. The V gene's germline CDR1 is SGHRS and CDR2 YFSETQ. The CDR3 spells CASSLVPGQGALDTQYF. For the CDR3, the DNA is TGCGCCAGCAGCTTGGTCCCGGGACAGGGGGCTTTGGATACGCAGTATTTT.

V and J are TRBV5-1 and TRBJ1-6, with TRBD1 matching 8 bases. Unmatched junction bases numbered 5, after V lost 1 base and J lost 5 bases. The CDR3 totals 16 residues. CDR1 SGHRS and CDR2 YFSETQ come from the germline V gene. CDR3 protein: CASSLYQGADNSPLHF. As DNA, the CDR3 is TGCGCCAGCAGCTTGTATCAGGGGGCAGATAATTCACCCCTCCACTTT.

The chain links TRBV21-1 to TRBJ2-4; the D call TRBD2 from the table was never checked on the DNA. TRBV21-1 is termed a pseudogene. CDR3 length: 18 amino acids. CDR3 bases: TGTGCCAGCAGCAAAGACCCTAGTAGTACTATAGCCAAAAACATTCAGTACTTC. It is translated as CASSKDPSSTIAKNIQYF.

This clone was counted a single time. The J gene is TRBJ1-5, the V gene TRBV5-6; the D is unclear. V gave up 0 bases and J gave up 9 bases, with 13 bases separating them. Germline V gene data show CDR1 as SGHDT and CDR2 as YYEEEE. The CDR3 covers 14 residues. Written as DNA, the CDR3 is TGTGCCAGCAGCTTGGTGGGTAGGTCAGGGCCCCAGCATTTT. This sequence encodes CASSLVGRSGPQHF.

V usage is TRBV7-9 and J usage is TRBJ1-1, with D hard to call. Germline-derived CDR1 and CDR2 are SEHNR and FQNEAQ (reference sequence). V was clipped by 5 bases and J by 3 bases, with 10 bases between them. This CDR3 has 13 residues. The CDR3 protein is CASSEVRDTEAFF. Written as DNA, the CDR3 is TGTGCCAGCAGCGAAGTTCGGGACACTGAAGCTTTCTTT.

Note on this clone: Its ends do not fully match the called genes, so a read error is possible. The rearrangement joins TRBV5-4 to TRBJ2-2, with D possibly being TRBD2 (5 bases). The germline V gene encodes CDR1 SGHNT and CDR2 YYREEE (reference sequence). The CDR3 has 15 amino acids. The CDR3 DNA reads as TGTGCCACCTCCGGAGGTAGCCTGAACACCGGGGAGCTGGTTTTT. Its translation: CATSGGSLNTGELVF.

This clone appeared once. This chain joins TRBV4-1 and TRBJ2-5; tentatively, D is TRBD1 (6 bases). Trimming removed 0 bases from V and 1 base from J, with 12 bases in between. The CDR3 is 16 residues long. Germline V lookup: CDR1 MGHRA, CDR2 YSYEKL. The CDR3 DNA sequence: TGCGCCAGCAGCCAAGAACGGACAGAGCTCCAAGAGACCCAGTACTTC. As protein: CASSQERTELQETQYF.

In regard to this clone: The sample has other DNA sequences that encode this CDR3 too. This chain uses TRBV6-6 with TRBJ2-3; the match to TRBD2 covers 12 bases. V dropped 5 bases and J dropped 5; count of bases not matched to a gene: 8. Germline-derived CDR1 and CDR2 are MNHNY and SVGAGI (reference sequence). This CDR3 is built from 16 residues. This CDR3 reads CASSLPLAGGEDTQYF. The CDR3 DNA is TGTGCCAGCAGTCTACCGCTAGCGGGAGGGGAAGATACGCAGTATTTT.

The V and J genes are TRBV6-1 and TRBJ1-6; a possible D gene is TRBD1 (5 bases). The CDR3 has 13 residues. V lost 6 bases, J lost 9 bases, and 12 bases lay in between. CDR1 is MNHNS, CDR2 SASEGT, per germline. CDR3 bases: TGTGCCAGCAGGACCCCAGGGTTTTCACCCCTCCACTTT. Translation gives CASRTPGFSPLHF.

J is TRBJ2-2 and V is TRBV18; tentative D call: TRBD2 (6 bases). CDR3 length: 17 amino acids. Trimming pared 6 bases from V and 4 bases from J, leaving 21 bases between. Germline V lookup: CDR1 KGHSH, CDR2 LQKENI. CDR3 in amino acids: CASSQSLAPRGTGELFF. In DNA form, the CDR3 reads TGTGCCAGCTCCCAGTCCCTAGCGCCTAGGGGCACCGGGGAGCTGTTTTTT. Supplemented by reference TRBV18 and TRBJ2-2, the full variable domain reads NAGVMQNPRHLVRRRGQEARLRCSPMKGHSHVYWYRQLPEEGLKFMVYLQKENIIDESGMPKERFSAEFPKEGPSILRIQQVVRGDSAAYFCASSQSLAPRGTGELFFGEGSRLTVL.

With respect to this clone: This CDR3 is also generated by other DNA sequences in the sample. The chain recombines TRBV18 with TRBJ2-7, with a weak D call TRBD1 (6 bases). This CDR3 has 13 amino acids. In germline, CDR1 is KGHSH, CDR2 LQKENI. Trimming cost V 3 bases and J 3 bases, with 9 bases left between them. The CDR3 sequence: CASSPQDSYEQYF. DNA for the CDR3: TGTGCCAGCTCACCCCAGGACAGCTACGAGCAGTACTTC.

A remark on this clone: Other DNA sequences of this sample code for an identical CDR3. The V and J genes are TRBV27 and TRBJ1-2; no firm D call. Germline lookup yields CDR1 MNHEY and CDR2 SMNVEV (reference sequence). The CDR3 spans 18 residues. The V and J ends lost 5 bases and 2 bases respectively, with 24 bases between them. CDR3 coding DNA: TGTGCCAGCAGTCTCATTTTCTCCCCTACTGGGCAGAACTATGGCTACACCTTC. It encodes CASSLIFSPTGQNYGYTF.

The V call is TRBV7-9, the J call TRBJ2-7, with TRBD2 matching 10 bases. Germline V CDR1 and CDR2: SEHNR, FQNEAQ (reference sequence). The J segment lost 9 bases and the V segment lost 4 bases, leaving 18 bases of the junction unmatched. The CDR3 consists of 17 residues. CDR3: CASSSLGRGLAGEVQYF. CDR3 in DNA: TGTGCCAGCAGCTCTCTAGGTAGGGGGCTAGCGGGAGAGGTGCAGTACTTC.